The 16 T cell receptor beta chains reported below all come from one sample, sequenced in a study of T cells after yellow fever vaccination. TCRdb reprocessed the 5' RACE reads via MiXCR and lists one record per CDR3 protein. This table has approximately 110,000 distinct CDR3 sequences, under 8.5% appearing once. The sample was CD4+ T cells sorted from PBMCs, taken more than 8 days after the first yellow fever vaccination. The receptors were sampled from a man between 18 and 35 years old who received the YFV17D yellow fever vaccine.

This clonotype came up many times. This chain joins TRBV4-3 and TRBJ1-1; D is undetermined. Trimming cost V 0 bases and J 5 bases, with 13 bases left between them. Germline V CDR1 and CDR2: LGHNA, YSLEER. The CDR3 contains 15 residues. CDR3 coding DNA: TGCGCCAGCAGCCAAGACTCCTTAAGGGAAACTGAAGCTTTCTTT. Encoded protein: CASSQDSLRETEAFF.

This clonotype was counted many times. CDR3 coding DNA: TGTGCCACCAAGACAGGGGACCGTGAAAAACTGTTTTTT. This encodes CATKTGDREKLFF. The V call is TRBV10-3, the J call TRBJ1-4; 8 positions agree with TRBD1. CDR1 ENHRY and CDR2 SYGVKD come from the germline V gene. Trimming removed 10 bases from V and 7 bases from J; junction bases left unmatched: 8. This CDR3 region has 13 residues.

This clonotype was picked up a small number of times. One junction end does not reproduce the germline sequence, and a read error may be involved. The CDR3 coding sequence is TGTGCCAGCAGTTTAGCTTTTTCCGGGGTATCCTTC. It translates to CASSLAFSGVSF. The chain uses TRBV12-3 or TRBV12-4 and TRBJ2-7; tentative D call: TRBD2 (5 bases). This CDR3 is 12 amino acids long.

This clonotype was seen many times. This chain joins TRBV28 and TRBJ2-7; no definite D call. The germline V gene has CDR1 MDHEN and CDR2 SYDVKM. Trimming cost V 3 bases and J 3 bases, with 6 bases left between them. CDR3 length equals 12 residues. The CDR3 DNA sequence: TGTGCCAGCAGTTTGGGCAACTACGAGCAGTACGTC. Its protein product is CASSLGNYEQYV.

This clonotype appeared many times. The chain carries TRBV18 and TRBJ2-5; 10 bases line up with TRBD1. The CDR3 runs to 17 residues. V was pared by 3 bases and J by 0 bases, with 7 bases of the junction left unmatched. Per the germline V gene, CDR1 is KGHSH and CDR2 is LQKENI. In nucleotides, the CDR3 is TGTGCCAGCTCACCGTTTACCGGGACAGGGGACCAAGAGACCCAGTACTTC. Its protein product is CASSPFTGTGDQETQYF. The full variable domain, with the rest looked up from reference TRBV18 and TRBJ2-5, is NAGVMQNPRHLVRRRGQEARLRCSPMKGHSHVYWYRQLPEEGLKFMVYLQKENIIDESGMPKERFSAEFPKEGPSILRIQQVVRGDSAAYFCASSPFTGTGDQETQYFGPGTRLLVL.

This chain joins TRBV19 and TRBJ2-6; no clear D. Trimming removed 3 bases from V and 4 bases from J, with 7 bases in between. Germline CDR1 LNHDA, CDR2 SQIVND (reference sequence). CDR3 length: 14 residues. The CDR3 DNA reads as TGTGCCAGTAGTATTAGAGTCGGGGCCAACGTCCTGACTTTC. Its protein product is CASSIRVGANVLTF.

As concerns this clonotype: A much larger clone sits a single nucleotide away, making a read error possible. The chain carries TRBV20-1 and TRBJ2-5, with D possibly TRBD2 on 5 matching bases. CDR3 length equals 13 residues. With 5 bases removed from V and 5 bases from J, the gap between germline ends came to 15 bases. Germline V gene data show CDR1 as DFQATT and CDR2 as SNEGSKA (reference sequence). CDR3 protein: CSALSGCAETQYF. The CDR3 nucleotides read TGCAGTGCTCTATCGGGGTGCGCGGAGACCCAGTACTTC.

At least ten counts were recorded for this clonotype. The rearrangement uses TRBV20-1 and TRBJ2-3; the match to TRBD2 covers 8 bases. J lost 4 bases, V lost 6 bases, and 12 bases had no gene match. The CDR3 extends over 15 amino acids. The V gene's germline CDR1 is DFQATT and CDR2 SNEGSKA (reference sequence). CDR3 in amino acids: CSAQTGSGAADTQYF. CDR3 sequence (DNA): TGCAGTGCCCAAACGGGTAGCGGGGCTGCAGATACGCAGTATTTT.

This clonotype was counted at least ten times. The rearrangement joins TRBV7-3 to TRBJ2-7, with D perhaps TRBD1 (6 bases). The germline CDR1 and CDR2 sequences are SGHTA and FQGTGA. The CDR3 covers 15 residues. Trimming removed 2 bases at V and 6 bases at J, with 17 bases between. The CDR3 nucleotides read TGTGCCAGCAGCTTACCCACGCCCAGGGGCTTCGAGCAGTACGTC. Its translation is CASSLPTPRGFEQYV.

This clonotype came up many times. The chain joins TRBV15 to TRBJ2-7; 7 nucleotides match TRBD1. J gave up 3 bases and V 2 bases, and 4 bases lay outside the gene matches. Germline lookup yields CDR1 LNHNV and CDR2 YYDKDF (reference sequence). The CDR3 has 14 amino acids. In DNA, the CDR3 is TGTGCCACCAGCAGACAAGACAGGGTCTACGAGCAGTACGTC. Translating gives CATSRQDRVYEQYV.

This clonotype was counted many times. This chain uses TRBV12-3 or TRBV12-4 with TRBJ1-4; D is uncertain. The V gene lost 10 bases and the J gene lost 8 bases, with 17 bases spanning the gap. This CDR3 region has 13 residues. The CDR3 DNA is TGTGCCACCTCCGGCGGACCAGGAGAAAAACTGTTTTTT. This encodes CATSGGPGEKLFF.

This clonotype occurred many times. The chain joins TRBV12-3 or TRBV12-4 to TRBJ1-5, with 7 nucleotides matching TRBD1. After removal of 5 bases from V and 7 bases from J, the junction contained 11 bases not matched to a gene. CDR3 length: 15 amino acids. The CDR3 DNA is TGTGCCAGCAGTCCGGGAAGACAGGGCCAACAGCCCCAGCATTTT. Residues: CASSPGRQGQQPQHF.

Ten or more counts support this clonotype. This rearrangement joins TRBV6-2 or TRBV6-3 to TRBJ2-5; 12 positions match TRBD2. The CDR3 contains 18 residues. Losses at the gene ends were 4 bases for V and 7 bases for J; bases not matched to a gene: 16. CDR1 is MNHEY, CDR2 SVGEGT, per germline. In nucleotides, the CDR3 is TGTGCCAGCAGTTTCTCGAGGACTAGCGGGGCCGCCGGGGGGACCCAGTACTTC. This gives the protein CASSFSRTSGAAGGTQYF.

This clonotype has a count of ten or more. The chain employs TRBV4-3 and TRBJ2-2; D is possibly TRBD2 (5 bases). CDR1 and CDR2 from the germline V gene are LGHNA and YSLEER. V was pared by 0 bases and J by 5 bases, with 13 bases between. This CDR3 has 16 residues. The CDR3 protein is CASSQDPELVTGELFF. The CDR3 DNA follows: TGCGCCAGCAGCCAAGATCCCGAACTAGTAACCGGGGAGCTGTTTTTT.

This clonotype was seen at least ten times. The CDR3: CASSDHNSSGNTIYF. The CDR3 DNA follows: TGTGCCAGCAGCGATCACAACAGCTCTGGAAACACCATATATTTT. This chain links TRBV6-1 with TRBJ1-3; D gene unclear. The V gene lost 6 bases and the J gene lost 0 bases, with 12 bases spanning the gap. Germline V CDR1 and CDR2: MNHNS, SASEGT. This CDR3 has 15 residues.

This clonotype was picked up many times. The V call is TRBV7-9, the J call TRBJ2-3; a weak D match, TRBD2 (5 bases). The CDR3 consists of 12 residues. The V gene lost 5 bases and the J gene lost 5 bases, with 8 bases spanning the gap. Germline assignment: CDR1 SEHNR and CDR2 FQNEAQ (reference sequence). CDR3 nucleotide sequence: TGTGCCAGCAGCCCCAGCGGAGATACGCAGTATTTT. This translates into CASSPSGDTQYF.